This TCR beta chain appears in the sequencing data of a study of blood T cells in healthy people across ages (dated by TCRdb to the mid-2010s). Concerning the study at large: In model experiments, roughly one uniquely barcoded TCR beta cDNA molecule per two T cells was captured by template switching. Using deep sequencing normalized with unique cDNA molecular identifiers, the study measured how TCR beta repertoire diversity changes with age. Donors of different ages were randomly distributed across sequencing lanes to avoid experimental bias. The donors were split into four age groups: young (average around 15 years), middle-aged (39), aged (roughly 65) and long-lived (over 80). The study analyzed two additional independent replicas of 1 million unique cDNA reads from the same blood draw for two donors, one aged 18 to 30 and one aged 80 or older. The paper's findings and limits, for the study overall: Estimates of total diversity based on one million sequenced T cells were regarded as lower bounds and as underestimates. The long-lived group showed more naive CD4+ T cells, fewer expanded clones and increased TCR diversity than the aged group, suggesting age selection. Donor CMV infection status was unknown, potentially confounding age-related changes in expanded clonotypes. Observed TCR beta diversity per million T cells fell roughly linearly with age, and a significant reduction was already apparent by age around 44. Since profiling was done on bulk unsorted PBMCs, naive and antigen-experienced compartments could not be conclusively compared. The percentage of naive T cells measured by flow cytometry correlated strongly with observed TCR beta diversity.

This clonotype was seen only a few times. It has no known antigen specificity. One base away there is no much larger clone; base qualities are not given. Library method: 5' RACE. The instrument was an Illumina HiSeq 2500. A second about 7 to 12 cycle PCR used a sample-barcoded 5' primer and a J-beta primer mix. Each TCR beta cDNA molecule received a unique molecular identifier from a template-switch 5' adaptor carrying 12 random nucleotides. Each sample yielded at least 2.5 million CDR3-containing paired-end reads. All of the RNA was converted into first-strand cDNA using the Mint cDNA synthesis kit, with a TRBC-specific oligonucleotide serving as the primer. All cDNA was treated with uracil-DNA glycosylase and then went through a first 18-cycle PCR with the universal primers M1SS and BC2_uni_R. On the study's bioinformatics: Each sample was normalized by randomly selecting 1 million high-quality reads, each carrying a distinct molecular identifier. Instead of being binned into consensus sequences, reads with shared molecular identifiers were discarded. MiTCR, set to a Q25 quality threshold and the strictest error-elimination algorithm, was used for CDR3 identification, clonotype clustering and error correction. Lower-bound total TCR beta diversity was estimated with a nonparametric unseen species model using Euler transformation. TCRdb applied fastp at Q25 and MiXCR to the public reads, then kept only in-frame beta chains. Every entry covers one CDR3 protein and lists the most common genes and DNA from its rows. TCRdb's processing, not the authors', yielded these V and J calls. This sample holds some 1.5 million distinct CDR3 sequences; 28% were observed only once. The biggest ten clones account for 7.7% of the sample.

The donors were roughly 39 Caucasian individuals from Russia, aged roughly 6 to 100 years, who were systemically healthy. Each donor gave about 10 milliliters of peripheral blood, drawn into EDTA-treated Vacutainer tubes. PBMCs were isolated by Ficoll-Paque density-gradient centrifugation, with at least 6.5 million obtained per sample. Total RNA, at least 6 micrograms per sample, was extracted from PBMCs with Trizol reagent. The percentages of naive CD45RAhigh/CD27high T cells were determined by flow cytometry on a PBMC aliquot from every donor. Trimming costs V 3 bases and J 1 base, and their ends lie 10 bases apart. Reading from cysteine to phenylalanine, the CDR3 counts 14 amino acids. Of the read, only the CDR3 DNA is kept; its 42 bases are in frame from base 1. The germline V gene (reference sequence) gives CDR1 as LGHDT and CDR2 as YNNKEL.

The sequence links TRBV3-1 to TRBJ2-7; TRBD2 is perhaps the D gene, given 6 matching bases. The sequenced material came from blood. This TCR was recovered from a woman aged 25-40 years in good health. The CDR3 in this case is CASSQEGRSYEQYF. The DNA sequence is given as TGTGCCAGCAGCCAGGAGGGACGGTCCTACGAGCAGTACTTC.